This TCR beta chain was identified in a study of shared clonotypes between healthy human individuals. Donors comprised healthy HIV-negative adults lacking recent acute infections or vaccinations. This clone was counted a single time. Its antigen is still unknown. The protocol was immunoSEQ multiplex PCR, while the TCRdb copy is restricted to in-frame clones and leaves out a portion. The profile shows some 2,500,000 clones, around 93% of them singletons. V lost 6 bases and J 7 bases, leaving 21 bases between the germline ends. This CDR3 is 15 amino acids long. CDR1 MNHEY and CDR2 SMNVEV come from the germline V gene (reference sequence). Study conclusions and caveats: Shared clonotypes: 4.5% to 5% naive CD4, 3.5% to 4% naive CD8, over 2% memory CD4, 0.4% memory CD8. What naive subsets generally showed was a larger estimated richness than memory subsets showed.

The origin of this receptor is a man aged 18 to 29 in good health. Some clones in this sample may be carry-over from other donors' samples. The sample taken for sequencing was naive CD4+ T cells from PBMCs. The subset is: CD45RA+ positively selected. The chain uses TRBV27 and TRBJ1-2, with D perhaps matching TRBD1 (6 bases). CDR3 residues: CASSFYNSGDGGYTF. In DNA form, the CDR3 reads TGTGCCAGCAGCTTTTATAATTCAGGGGACGGTGGCTACACCTTC.